This entry lists 16 T cell receptor beta chains sequenced from one sample in a study of TIL therapy for anti-PD-1-resistant metastatic lung cancer. Sequencing used immunoSEQ v3. Profiling relied on immunoSEQ multiplex PCR, and the TCRdb table lists in-frame clones only, not all of them. Altogether about 46,000 clones are present, approximately 86% being singletons, with the ten largest covering 5%. The time point here: pre-treatment sample, taken before nivolumab and TIL therapy. The sample in question was blood, obtained at baseline. These receptors were collected from a person aged 25 to 85 with non-small cell lung cancer.

This clone turned up a few times. The chain employs TRBV28 and TRBJ1-1, with D perhaps matching TRBD1 (5 bases). Trimming took 6 bases from V and 0 from J, leaving 11 bases between them. The CDR3 is made up of 14 amino acids. CDR1 MDHEN and CDR2 SYDVKM come from the germline V gene. CDR3 in amino acids: CASSNGHLNTEAFF. CDR3 nucleotides: TGTGCCAGCAGCAACGGACATTTGAACACTGAAGCTTTCTTT. The variable domain in full, with the rest retrieved from reference TRBV28 and TRBJ1-1, is DVKVTQSSRYLVKRTGEKVFLECVQDMDHENMFWYRQDPGLGLRLIYFSYDVKMKEKGDIPEGYSVSREKKERFSLILESASTNQTSMYLCASSNGHLNTEAFFGQGTRLTVV.

The chain is built from TRBV7-2 and TRBJ1-2; 12 bases align to TRBD1. The CDR3 runs 15 residues. The V and J ends lost 5 bases and 8 bases, in that order; junction bases with no gene match: 9. Germline-derived CDR1 and CDR2 are SGHTA and FQGNSA. The CDR3 DNA reads as TGTGCCAGCAGCCTCCGGGGACAGGGGGCGCAGGGCTACACCTTC. Translated, it gives CASSLRGQGAQGYTF.

This chain links TRBV6-2 or TRBV6-3 with TRBJ2-5; D unclear. Germline CDR1 is MNHEY and CDR2 is SVGEGT. This CDR3 has 14 residues. Trimming cost V 0 bases and J 4 bases, with 9 bases left between them. The CDR3 bases are TGTGCCAGCAGTTACTCGGAAAGGCGAGAGACCCAGTACTTC. Translation gives CASSYSERRETQYF.

The chain combines TRBV27 with TRBJ2-1, with D possibly being TRBD2 (5 bases). V was clipped by 1 base and J by 0 bases, with 16 bases between them. This CDR3 comprises 18 residues. The germline V gene has CDR1 MNHEY and CDR2 SMNVEV (reference sequence). In DNA, the CDR3 is TGTGCCAGCAGTTTATTAGGGAGTGCGCAGAGCTCCTACAATGAGCAGTTCTTC. Protein product: CASSLLGSAQSSYNEQFF.

This clone was found once. The V and J genes are TRBV7-9 and TRBJ2-3; D ambiguous. Trimming removed 0 bases from V and 5 bases from J, with 0 bases in between. The CDR3 is 11 residues long. Per germline, CDR1 SEHNR and CDR2 FQNEAQ (reference sequence). The CDR3 spells CASSLADTQYF. DNA of the CDR3: TGTGCCAGCAGCTTAGCAGATACGCAGTATTTT.

The chain's CDR3 is CATSRAQAAGGYTF. The CDR3 DNA sequence: TGTGCCACAAGTCGGGCACAGGCCGCGGGGGGCTACACCTTC. This rearrangement joins TRBV24-1 to TRBJ1-2, with D possibly TRBD1 on 5 matching bases. V shed 10 bases and J shed 8 bases, with 22 bases lying between them. CDR1 and CDR2 from the germline V gene are KGHDR and SFDVKD. The CDR3 loop spans 14 amino acids.

This clone was recorded a few times. The chain is built from TRBV7-2 and TRBJ2-2; 7 positions match TRBD2. From germline, CDR1 is SGHTA and CDR2 FQGNSA. V shed 2 bases and J 4 bases; nucleotides not matched to a gene: 4. The CDR3 totals 15 residues. CDR3 residues: CASSLSWGGTGELFF. The DNA of the CDR3 is TGTGCCAGCAGCTTAAGTTGGGGGGGCACCGGGGAGCTGTTTTTT.

The chain has TRBV7-8 and TRBJ2-1; TRBD2 matches 9 bases. Germline assignment: CDR1 SGHVS and CDR2 FQNEAQ. The CDR3 covers 19 residues. With 3 bases clipped from V and 0 bases from J, the junction kept 12 bases outside the gene matches. CDR3 region: CASSFLVRTSESSYNEQFF. The CDR3 nucleotides are TGTGCCAGCAGCTTTCTAGTTCGGACTAGCGAGAGCTCCTACAATGAGCAGTTCTTC. Looking up the rest from reference TRBV7-8 and TRBJ2-1 gives the full variable domain: GAGVSQSPRYKVAKRGQDVALRCDPISGHVSLFWYQQALGQGPEFLTYFQNEAQLDKSGLPSDRFFAERPEGSVSTLKIQRTQQEDSAVYLCASSFLVRTSESSYNEQFFGPGTRLTVL.

This rearrangement joins TRBV15 to TRBJ2-3; 9 positions agree with TRBD1. The CDR3 is made up of 15 amino acids. V shed 0 bases, J shed 6 bases, and the junction held 4 bases outside the gene matches. Germline V gives CDR1 LNHNV, CDR2 YYDKDF (reference sequence). The CDR3 region is CATSRDGQGTDTQYF. In nucleotides, the CDR3 is TGTGCCACCAGCAGAGACGGACAGGGGACTGATACGCAGTATTTT.

The rearrangement uses TRBV28 and TRBJ2-7, with D perhaps TRBD1 (6 bases). In germline, CDR1 is MDHEN, CDR2 SYDVKM. V lost 5 bases and J lost 5, with 16 bases in between. The CDR3 extends over 14 amino acids. Here the CDR3 reads CASSPPWGLNEQYF. CDR3 in DNA: TGTGCCAGCAGTCCCCCTTGGGGGCTAAACGAGCAGTACTTC.

V and J are TRBV7-2 and TRBJ1-1; 8 bases map to TRBD1. CDR1 SGHTA and CDR2 FQGNSA come from the germline V gene. V was pared by 1 base and J by 6 bases, with 1 base of the junction left unmatched. CDR3 length equals 13 residues. CDR3 DNA: TGTGCCAGCAGCTTAGGGACAGGGTCTGAAGCTTTCTTT. Translated, it gives CASSLGTGSEAFF.

This chain connects TRBV27 to TRBJ2-2; D not certain. The CDR3 is 13 residues long. With 5 bases removed from V and 5 bases from J, the gap between germline ends came to 9 bases. Germline CDR1 MNHEY, CDR2 SMNVEV (reference sequence). The CDR3 spells CASSHSVTGELFF. The CDR3 coding sequence is TGTGCCAGCAGTCACTCCGTTACCGGGGAGCTGTTTTTT.

The chain uses TRBV7-2 and TRBJ2-3; no clear D gene. This CDR3 contains 13 residues. V was trimmed by 2 bases and J by 0 bases, leaving 3 bases between them. Germline CDR1 and CDR2: SGHTA and FQGNSA. CDR3 protein: CASSLSSTDTQYF. In DNA, the CDR3 is TGTGCCAGCAGCTTAAGCAGCACAGATACGCAGTATTTT.

The chain employs TRBV6-5 and TRBJ2-2, with 16 bases matching TRBD2. Germline lookup yields CDR1 MNHEY and CDR2 SVGAGI. The CDR3 runs to 15 residues. Trimming cost V 6 bases and J 7 bases; bases outside gene matches: 2. CDR3 sequence reads: CASRGTSGRVGELFF. In nucleotides, the CDR3 is TGTGCCAGCAGGGGGACTAGCGGGAGGGTCGGGGAGCTGTTTTTT.

The chain combines TRBV7-6 with TRBJ2-5, with 8 bases fitting TRBD2. The CDR3 is 16 amino acids. CDR1 is SGHVS and CDR2 is FNYEAQ in the germline V gene. With 5 bases clipped from V and 4 bases from J, the junction kept 12 bases outside the gene matches. The CDR3 nucleotides read TGTGCCAGCAGCAATAGACCGTCGGGGGGGCGAGAGACCCAGTACTTC. It is translated as CASSNRPSGGRETQYF.

The chain uses TRBV27 and TRBJ1-5; D is unclear. The ends were cut back, 3 bases at V and 2 bases at J, with 8 bases in the middle. The CDR3 is 14 residues long. Per germline, CDR1 MNHEY and CDR2 SMNVEV (reference sequence). CDR3 region: CASSLVEGNQPQHF. The CDR3 DNA sequence: TGTGCCAGCAGTTTGGTAGAGGGCAATCAGCCCCAGCATTTT.